The T cell receptor beta chain described here comes from a study of control samples from healthy donors and cancer patients (TCRdb year 2020). Library prep was done by the immunoSEQ multiplex PCR assay. TCRdb re-hosts the immuneACCESS table, in-frame sequences only. Its copies lack some clones; in the studies checked, an unresolved V gene accounts for under half of them, and the cause for the rest is not known. For this sample there are over 110,000 clones; 92% appear just once. The ten biggest clones cover roughly 10% of the sample. Trimming takes 0 bases from V and 1 base from J, and the germline ends sit 4 bases apart. The CDR3 sequence holds 13 residues, the cysteine and phenylalanine included. Only the CDR3 DNA is retained, 39 bases long and in frame from the first base. As encoded in the germline V gene (reference sequence), CDR1 is SGHNT while CDR2 is YYREEE. This clone was found a few times. The antigen it recognizes is unknown. Base quality data are lacking; no much larger clone is found one base away.

This TCR was recovered from a man aged 25 to 40 in good health. Source material: blood. The chain joins TRBV5-4 to TRBJ1-1; the D gene cannot be resolved reliably. The CDR3 amino acid sequence is: CASSLAGNTEAFF. At the DNA level, the sequence is TGTGCCAGCAGCTTGGCGGGGAACACTGAAGCTTTCTTT.